The TCR beta chain under discussion was sequenced for a study of OX40 agonist ivuxolimab in advanced cancers. Concerning the study at large: Ivuxolimab was a fully human IgG2 agonistic monoclonal antibody targeting the costimulatory receptor OX40 (CD134). Of the approximately 50 dose-escalation patients, hepatocellular carcinoma was present in some 19, melanoma in around 15, renal cell carcinoma in 9 and head and neck cancer in 9. Partial responses were achieved by three dose-escalation patients, of whom one had hepatocellular carcinoma and two had cutaneous melanoma. Intravenous ivuxolimab was administered to patients every 2 weeks at six dose levels: 0.01, 0.1, 0.3, 1.5, 3 and 10 mg/kg. The paper reports the monotherapy dose-escalation portion (N of about 56 patients) of the phase I ivuxolimab trial. In the dose-escalation cohort, around four fifths of patients were male, and the mean age was roughly 60 years, with a range of about 23 to 90. Prior anti-PD-1, anti-PD-L1 or anti-CTLA-4 therapy was permitted, and checkpoint inhibitors had been received by about 36% of dose-escalation patients. The point of sequencing TCRbeta in the periphery was to test whether ivuxolimab changed TCR sequence diversity and drove clonal T-cell expansion.

CDR1 and CDR2 are read off the germline V gene as MDHEN and SYDVKM. The V end loses 6 bases and the J end loses 11 bases, and a stretch of 11 bases separates them. Reading from cysteine to phenylalanine, the CDR3 counts 11 amino acids. The entry retains the CDR3 DNA only, 33 bases that are in frame from base 1. For sequencing of the TCRbeta CDR3 region, genomic DNA was extracted from the sorted cells. The immunoSEQ Assay was used for sequencing of TCRbeta CDR3 regions. The table was pulled from immuneACCESS by TCRdb, which kept in-frame rearrangements only. Such tables lose some clones; where checked, under half of the loss comes from unresolved V genes, and the rest has no known cause. This sample is represented by approximately 20,000 clones; roughly 80% of them were singletons. Over 20% of the sample is taken by the ten largest. This clone is assessed as medium-sized (0.01 to 0.1%). Its antigen remains unidentified. Base qualities are not at hand, and no much larger clone is one base apart.

On the study overall, not on this receptor specifically: Low levels of normalized T-cell clonal expansion were also seen in some patients who did not respond. At doses of 0.1 to 3.0 mg/kg, clonal expansion of both CD4+ and CD8+ blood T cells was observed from baseline to week 6. After ivuxolimab, CD8+ T cells had more expanded clones than CD4+ T cells on average. Partial responders in the 0.1-3.0 mg/kg groups had among the lowest normalized peripheral clonal expansion, especially among CD8+ T cells. The antigen specificity of the peripheral T cells that underwent clonal expansion was not determined.

The trial excluded patients who had a history of autoimmune disease or who were on systemic immunosuppression. Peripheral blood for TCR sequencing was collected from all dose cohorts at baseline, on cycle 4 day 1, and on cycle 7 day 1. The samples were taken from a phase I, first-in-human, multicenter, open-label dose-escalation trial of ivuxolimab. Adults with locally advanced or metastatic melanoma, renal cell carcinoma, hepatocellular carcinoma or head and neck squamous cell carcinoma were enrolled in the trial. Before TCR sequencing, CD4+ and CD8+ T cells were separately sorted from peripheral blood.

This receptor was obtained from an adult with an advanced solid tumor such as melanoma, head and neck, liver or kidney cancer. Here the sequenced sample was CD4+ or CD8+ T cells sorted from blood, taken in a trial of the OX40 agonist ivuxolimab. This sequence uses TRBV28 and TRBJ1-5; no D gene is confidently identified. The CDR3 in this case is CASSPGWSQHF. The nucleotides are TGTGCCAGCAGCCCAGGTTGGTCCCAGCATTTT.